Listed below are T cell receptor beta chains from one sample, sequenced in a study of cytomegalovirus exposure and HLA in healthy donors. Libraries were prepared by immunoSEQ multiplex PCR; TCRdb keeps only in-frame clonotypes and omits some of them. The repertoire has about 190,000 clones, almost 75% of them found once; the top ten carry approximately 3%. The specimen was PBMCs. The receptors originated from a woman aged 25-40 years in good health and CMV-seropositive. Each CDR3 is given with its conserved first and last residue. Each record gives: V gene, clone size, D gene, J gene, CDR3 DNA, CDR3 protein. A D gene is named only where the DNA matches it firmly. Clone size is not always given. Where it is, it says once, few, many or a class for expanded clones.

V gene: TRBV20-1; clone size: once; D gene: TRBD1; J gene: TRBJ1-2; CDR3 DNA: TGCAGCGATGGGACAGCCTATGGCTACACCTTC; CDR3 protein: CSDGTAYGYTF
V gene: TRBV28; clone size: -; D gene: -; J gene: TRBJ1-1; CDR3 DNA: TGTGCCAGCAGCGGGACTGAAGCTTTCTTT; CDR3 protein: CASSGTEAFF
V gene: TRBV5-8; clone size: few; D gene: -; J gene: TRBJ2-6; CDR3 DNA: TGTGCCAGCAACAAGGCGGGGAGATACTCTGGGGCCAACGTCCTGACTTTC; CDR3 protein: CASNKAGRYSGANVLTF
V gene: TRBV11-2; clone size: -; D gene: -; J gene: TRBJ1-2; CDR3 DNA: TGTGCCAGCAGCTTAGTAGTCGGGGACTTCGGCTACACCTTC; CDR3 protein: CASSLVVGDFGYTF
V gene: TRBV10-3; clone size: -; D gene: TRBD2; J gene: TRBJ2-1; CDR3 DNA: TGTGCCATCAGTAGACTAGCGGGAGACAATGAGCAGTTCTTC; CDR3 protein: CAISRLAGDNEQFF
V gene: TRBV5-1; clone size: -; D gene: -; J gene: TRBJ2-7; CDR3 DNA: TGCGCCAGCAGCTTTGGGGGGATGGGATACGAGCAGTACTTC; CDR3 protein: CASSFGGMGYEQYF
V gene: TRBV6-1; clone size: few; D gene: -; J gene: TRBJ1-5; CDR3 DNA: TGTGCCAGCAGTGAAGGGGGCGGATATAGCAATCAGCCCCAGCATTTT; CDR3 protein: CASSEGGGYSNQPQHF
V gene: TRBV27; clone size: -; D gene: TRBD1; J gene: TRBJ2-7; CDR3 DNA: TGTGCCAGCAGTTACCAGGGGGACGCCTACGAGCAGTACTTC; CDR3 protein: CASSYQGDAYEQYF
V gene: TRBV28; clone size: -; D gene: TRBD2; J gene: TRBJ2-7; CDR3 DNA: TGTGCCAGCAGTTTACCTCGCGGGAGGGCTTTATACGAGCAGTACTTC; CDR3 protein: CASSLPRGRALYEQYF
V gene: TRBV7-8; clone size: -; D gene: TRBD2; J gene: TRBJ2-1; CDR3 DNA: TGTGCCAGCAGCTCAAGGACTAGCGGGAGTTTTGTAAATGAGCAGTTCTTC; CDR3 protein: CASSSRTSGSFVNEQFF
V gene: TRBV28; clone size: -; D gene: TRBD1; J gene: TRBJ1-5; CDR3 DNA: TGTGCCAGCTGCCGGACAGGCCGCAATCAGCCCCAGCATTTT; CDR3 protein: CASCRTGRNQPQHF
V gene: TRBV21-1; clone size: -; D gene: -; J gene: TRBJ2-2; CDR3 DNA: TGTGCCAGCAGCGCCATAGAAGCGGGCGGGGAGCTGTTTTTT; CDR3 protein: CASSAIEAGGELFF
V gene: TRBV28; clone size: -; D gene: -; J gene: TRBJ1-1; CDR3 DNA: TGTGCCAGCAGATTTCCGGGGAACACTGAAGCTTTCTTT; CDR3 protein: CASRFPGNTEAFF
V gene: TRBV6-4; clone size: -; D gene: -; J gene: TRBJ1-3; CDR3 DNA: TGTGCCAGCAGCCGCCGGGAGGCCTCTGGAAACACCATATATTTT; CDR3 protein: CASSRREASGNTIYF
V gene: TRBV7-9; clone size: -; D gene: -; J gene: TRBJ1-4; CDR3 DNA: TGTGCCAGCAGGAGCGGCAGGTATAATGAAAAACTGTTTTTT; CDR3 protein: CASRSGRYNEKLFF
V gene: TRBV6-1; clone size: -; D gene: TRBD1; J gene: TRBJ1-4; CDR3 DNA: TGTGCCACTTCCCTGGGACGTTCAGGGGGTGAAAAACTGTTTTTT; CDR3 protein: CATSLGRSGGEKLFF
V gene: TRBV21-1; clone size: -; D gene: -; J gene: TRBJ2-2; CDR3 DNA: TGTGCCAGCAGCAAAGGACAGGGAGAAACCGGGGAGCTGTTTTTT; CDR3 protein: CASSKGQGETGELFF
V gene: TRBV11-2; clone size: -; D gene: -; J gene: TRBJ2-7; CDR3 DNA: TGTGCCAGCAGCTACCTTGGCCGCTACGAGCAGTACTTC; CDR3 protein: CASSYLGRYEQYF
V gene: TRBV5-4; clone size: -; D gene: TRBD1; J gene: TRBJ2-7; CDR3 DNA: TGTGCCAGCAGCTTGGCCGTACAGGGGGCGGGGTACGAGCAGTACTTC; CDR3 protein: CASSLAVQGAGYEQYF
V gene: TRBV18; clone size: -; D gene: -; J gene: TRBJ2-7; CDR3 DNA: TGTGCCAGCTCCCCCGCCAGGGGCGAAAGCTCCTACGAGCAGTACTTC; CDR3 protein: CASSPARGESSYEQYF
V gene: TRBV19; clone size: -; D gene: -; J gene: TRBJ1-5; CDR3 DNA: TGTGCCAGTAGTATCCGAGGATTTAATCAGCCCCAGCATTTT; CDR3 protein: CASSIRGFNQPQHF